This T cell receptor (beta chain) was documented in a study of T-cell memory formation after mild COVID-19 (dated by TCRdb to 2020 to 2023). With regard to the full study: Most TCR sequence clusters were specific to one of the two donors. The cohort was made up of two young adult volunteers, one female and one male, who were previously healthy. In a couple of donors, T-cell clones that expanded and contracted after mild COVID-19 were followed by sequencing TCRalpha and TCRbeta repertoires longitudinally.

Ficoll-Paque density gradient centrifugation was used to isolate PBMCs. General study outcomes and caveats: The study covered only a couple of mild cases, and larger cohorts including severe cases with pre-infection samples were considered necessary. Some responding clones were detected in pre-infection memory, which suggested that pre-existing cross-reactive memory T cells had joined the SARS-CoV-2 response. SARS-CoV-2 specificity was not confirmed for the second-wave clones peaking on day 37. Contracting CD4+ clones turned up mainly in the CM and EM memory subsets, whereas EMRA was where CD8+ clones were enriched. Clones contracting from day 15 to 85 had balanced CD4/CD8 phenotypes, while a second wave expanding from day 15 to 37 was biased towards CD4+.

Taken from cysteine to phenylalanine, the CDR3 has 16 residues. Kept here is only the CDR3 DNA, which spans 48 bases and is read in frame from base 1. Via the germline V gene (reference sequence), CDR1 is SGHKS and CDR2 YYEKEE. V is trimmed back by 5 bases and J by 0 bases, and the junction contains 11 bases that no gene match accounts for. This clonotype was recorded a few times. Its antigen has not been determined. No base qualities exist here, and no much larger clone lies one base off it. The sequencing machine was an Illumina NovaSeq 6000. TCRalpha and TCRbeta cDNA libraries were built by 5'RACE with constant-segment primers, adding sample barcodes and unique molecular identifiers. Trizol reagent was used to extract RNA from every sample. Libraries were amplified in two PCR steps, with a second sample barcode and Illumina TruSeq adapters added in the second step. Sequencing of libraries was performed on an Illumina NovaSeq with 2 x 150 bp paired-end reads. The study's own analysis went as follows. Demultiplexing of reads and collapsing into UMI-guided consensus sequences were performed with migec v1.2.7. Using mixcr v2.1.11, UMI consensuses were aligned to TRA and TRB V and J templates and then assembled into clonotypes. A clonotype was counted as expanded or contracted only when both edgeR and NoisET called the clonotype significant, with the noise models trained on biological replicates. For edgeR calls, the cutoffs were a false discovery rate-adjusted p below 0.01 and a log2 fold-change threshold of 1. PCA with hierarchical clustering of max-normalized trajectories of the 1000 most abundant clonotypes was used as exploratory dynamics analysis. The CD4 or CD8 phenotype of responding clones was assigned using the separately sequenced CD4+ and CD8+ repertoires. In TCRdb, the public reads were trimmed at Q25 with fastp and aligned with MiXCR, with productive beta chains retained. Duplicate CDR3 protein sequences are folded into a single record with the most common DNA and genes. The V and J calls shown here were made by TCRdb, not taken from the authors' results. The sample includes about 270,000 distinct CDR3 sequences, with approximately 15% observed a single time. The top ten constitute around 2.2% of the sample.

The sequence links TRBV5-5 to TRBJ2-7; TRBD1 fits 7 bases in the junction. The specimen sequenced was PBMCs or a T cell subset sorted from them (not recorded which). The receptor was isolated from an adult woman who had mild COVID-19 (a few samples of this study predate the infection). The sample titles of this study are shuffled in the database, so cell type and time point are left out; the donor was told from shared clones. The base sequence is TGTGCCAGCAGTCCCGATCCGGGACAGAGCTCCTACGAGCAGTACTTC. It translates to CASSPDPGQSSYEQYF.